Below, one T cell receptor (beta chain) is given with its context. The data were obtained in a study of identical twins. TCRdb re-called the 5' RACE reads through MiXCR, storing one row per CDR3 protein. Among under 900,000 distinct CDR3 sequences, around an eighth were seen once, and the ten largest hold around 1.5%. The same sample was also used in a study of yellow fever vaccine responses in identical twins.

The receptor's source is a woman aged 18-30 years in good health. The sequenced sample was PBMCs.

CDR3: CASSLTGGDSGNTIYF. In DNA, the CDR3 is TGTGCCAGCAGCTTAACCGGGGGGGACTCTGGAAACACCATATATTTT. The chain has TRBV7-6 and TRBJ1-3; D perhaps matches TRBD1 (5 bases). CDR1 SGHVS and CDR2 FNYEAQ come from the germline V gene. Trimming cost V 2 bases and J 0 bases, with 11 bases left between them. This CDR3 has 16 residues.